These T cell receptor beta chains were read from a single sample in a study of blood T cells in healthy people across ages. Via MiXCR, TCRdb re-called the 5' RACE reads, giving one row per CDR3 protein. Of some 1.5 million distinct CDR3 sequences in the sample, about 28% are singletons; the top ten hold approximately 7.7%. Sequenced: blood. The receptors were sampled from a woman aged 25 to 39 in good health. Both conserved end residues are part of each CDR3. D genes are given only for firm matches. A row's size may be missing; if present it is once, few, many or a size class.

j_call v_call d_call clone_size cdr3_aa
TRBJ2-7 TRBV6-6 . many CASSYSLGPSYEQYF
TRBJ1-2 TRBV19 . . CASSIDQQNYGYTF
TRBJ2-1 TRBV20-1 . many CSARMGGEQFF
TRBJ2-5 TRBV5-5 . . CASGQTGPRTQYF
TRBJ2-3 TRBV7-9 TRBD2 few CASSPPGTSRADTQYF
TRBJ2-5 TRBV29-1 TRBD1 many CSACLRTGQETQYF
TRBJ2-1 TRBV7-9 TRBD2 . CASSSRTSEIYEQFF
TRBJ1-1 TRBV7-3 TRBD1 . CASSPNRGGNTEAFF
. TRBV7-2 TRBD1 . CASSLDPYRGYEQYF
TRBJ2-1 TRBV30 . many CAWSWLAPYNEQFF
TRBJ2-6 TRBV3-1 . few CASSRVRTPNVLTF
TRBJ1-2 TRBV24-1 . . CATSDPGSGYTF
TRBJ1-2 TRBV7-9 TRBD1 . CASSEGQGAVGRYTF
TRBJ1-1 TRBV5-1 . . CASSLSTAEAEAFF
TRBJ2-1 TRBV7-3 . few CASAAEIYNEQFF